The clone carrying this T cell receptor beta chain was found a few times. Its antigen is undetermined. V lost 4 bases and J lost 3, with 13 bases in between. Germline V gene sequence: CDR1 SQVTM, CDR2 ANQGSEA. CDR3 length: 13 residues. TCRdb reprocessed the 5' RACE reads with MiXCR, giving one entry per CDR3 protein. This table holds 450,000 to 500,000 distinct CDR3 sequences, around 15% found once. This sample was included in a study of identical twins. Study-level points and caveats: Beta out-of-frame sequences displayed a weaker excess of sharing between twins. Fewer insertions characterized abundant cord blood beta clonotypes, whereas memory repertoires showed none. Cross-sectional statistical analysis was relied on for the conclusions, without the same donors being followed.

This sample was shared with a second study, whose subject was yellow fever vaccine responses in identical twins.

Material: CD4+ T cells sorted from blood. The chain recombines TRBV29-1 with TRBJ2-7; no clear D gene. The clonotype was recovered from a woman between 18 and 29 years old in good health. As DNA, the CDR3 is TGCAGCGTTGCCCGACAAGTCAGCTACGAGCAGTACTTC. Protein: CSVARQVSYEQYF.